This TCR beta chain was profiled in a study of type 1 regulatory T cells (dated by TCRdb to about 2021). For the study in its entirety: The study characterized an in vitro protocol that generated a Tr1-enriched, alloantigen-specific CD4 T cell product named T-allo10. T-allo10 was under clinical evaluation in patients with hematological malignancies receiving allogeneic hematopoietic stem cell transplantation. Overall study outcomes, separate from this receptor: Tr1 cells showed a more restricted TCR repertoire than non-Tr1 cells, which the study interpreted as alloantigen-induced clonal expansion.

The CDR3 goes from the cysteine to the phenylalanine over 14 residues. Left in the record is the CDR3 DNA by itself, 42 bases read in frame from the first base. Trimming at the junction amounts to 5 bases on V and 4 bases on J, and the germline ends lie 14 bases apart. CDR1 SEHNR and CDR2 FQNEAQ were looked up in the germline V gene (reference sequence). Points on this clonotype: Its recognized antigen is unknown. Base qualities are not provided; no much larger clone lies one nucleotide away.

The data were produced on an Illumina MiSeq. The public reads were quality trimmed at Q25 with fastp and then assembled into clones with MiXCR by TCRdb, keeping productive beta chains. Rows merge per CDR3 protein into single entries with the most common DNA and genes. The sample table holds more than 50,000 distinct CDR3 sequences, of which over 50% were seen once. Together, the top ten hold approximately 1.8% of the sample. This clonotype was obtained from a human donor in good health. The sample consisted of cultured non-Tr1 T cells, either the whole culture or a sorted T cell fraction (not recorded which). In the paper's terms, the cell subset or site label means: non-Tr1 population from the T-allo10 product. The chain joins TRBV7-9 to TRBJ2-5; a tentative D match to TRBD1 spans 5 bases. The CDR3 protein is CASSHDSRGETQYF. The DNA sequence reads TGTGCCAGCAGCCACGATTCTAGGGGAGAGACCCAGTACTTC.